This paragraph covers one TCR beta chain sequence. Individuals aged about 18 to 89 years were recruited from fewer than 30 US areas. Cohorts were based on clinical histories the participants reported. This sample is part of a study of blood T cell repertoires in COVID-19. Study summary: In each case, the material was cDNA or gDNA derived from T cells, B-cell-depleted T cells, or PBMCs.

Authors' data handling: Researchers report that nucleated cell counts were estimated from reference gene primer amplification. Assay used: immunoSEQ multiplex PCR; TCRdb lists only in-frame clones, some missing. Clone size and the V and J calls come from that table; the DNA yielded D and trimming. The sample has about 200,000 clones, about 82% seen once. Source material: PBMCs or T cells enriched from blood (not recorded which). This clonotype was sampled from a man aged 35-49 years with acute COVID-19.

CDR3 sequence: CASSQDPSTEAFF. Here the CDR3 DNA reads TGTGCCAGCAGCCAAGATCCCAGCACTGAAGCTTTCTTT. The chain employs TRBV4-2 and TRBJ1-1; D gene uncertain. The CDR3 extends over 13 amino acids. The V end lost 0 bases, the J end lost 4 bases, and 6 bases lay between the germline ends. Looked up from germline, CDR1 is LGHNA and CDR2 is YNFKEQ.